The TCR beta chain described here comes from a study of PD-L1 blockade in urothelial cancer. As for the study in general: Males with bladder-origin urothelial cancer constituted about 90% of the roughly 30 patients.

Some clones are missing from TCRdb's copy, which holds only in-frame ones; the method was immunoSEQ multiplex PCR. Of about 44,000 clones in the sample, more than 75% were seen once. Diagnoses among patients were locally advanced or metastatic urothelial carcinoma. Peripheral blood mononuclear cells were collected from every patient before and during treatment, yielding between 1 and 8 samples per patient. Material: PBMCs, obtained around atezolizumab (anti-PD-L1) treatment. The TCR sequence derives from a man in his 70s with urothelial cancer.

CDR3 nucleotide sequence: TGTGCCAGCAGTCCCGGGACAGGGGCTTATGGCTACACCTTC. Translating gives CASSPGTGAYGYTF. This chain links TRBV6-5 with TRBJ1-2, with TRBD1 matching over 10 bases. CDR3 size: 14 residues. The ends lost 5 bases at V and 5 bases at J; junction bases unmatched: 5. The germline gives CDR1 MNHEY, CDR2 SVGAGI.